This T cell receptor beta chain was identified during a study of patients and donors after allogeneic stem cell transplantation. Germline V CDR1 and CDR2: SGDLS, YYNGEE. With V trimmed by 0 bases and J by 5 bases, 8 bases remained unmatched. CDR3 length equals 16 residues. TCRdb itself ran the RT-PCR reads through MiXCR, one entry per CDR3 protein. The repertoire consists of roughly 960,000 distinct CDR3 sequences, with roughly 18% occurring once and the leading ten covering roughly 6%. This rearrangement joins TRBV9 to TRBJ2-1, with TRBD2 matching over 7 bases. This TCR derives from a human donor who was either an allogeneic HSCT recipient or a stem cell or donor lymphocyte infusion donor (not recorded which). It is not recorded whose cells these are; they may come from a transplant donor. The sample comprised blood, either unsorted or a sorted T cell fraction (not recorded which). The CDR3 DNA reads TGTGCCAGCAGCGTAGTAAAGCGGGGAGGGCACAATGAGCAGTTCTTC. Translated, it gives CASSVVKRGGHNEQFF.